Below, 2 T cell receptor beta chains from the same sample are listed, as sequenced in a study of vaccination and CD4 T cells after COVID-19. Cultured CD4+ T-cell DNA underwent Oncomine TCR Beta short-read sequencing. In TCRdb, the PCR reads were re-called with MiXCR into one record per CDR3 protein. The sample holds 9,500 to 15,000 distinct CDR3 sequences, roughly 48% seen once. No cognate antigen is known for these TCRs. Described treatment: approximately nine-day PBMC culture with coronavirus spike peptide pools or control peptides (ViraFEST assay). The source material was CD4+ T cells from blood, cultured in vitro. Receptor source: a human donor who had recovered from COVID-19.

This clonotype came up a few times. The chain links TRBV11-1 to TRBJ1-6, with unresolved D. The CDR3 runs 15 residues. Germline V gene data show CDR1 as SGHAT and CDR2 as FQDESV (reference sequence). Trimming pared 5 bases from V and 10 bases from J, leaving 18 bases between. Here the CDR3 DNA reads TGTGCCAGCAGCGTTTACCGGGCACCCATCTCACCCCTCCACTTT. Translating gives CASSVYRAPISPLHF.

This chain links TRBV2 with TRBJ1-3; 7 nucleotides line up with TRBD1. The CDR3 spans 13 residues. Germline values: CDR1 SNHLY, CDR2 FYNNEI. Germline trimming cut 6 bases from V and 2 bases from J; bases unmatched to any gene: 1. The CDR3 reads CASRGQTGNTIYF. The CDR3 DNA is TGTGCCAGCAGGGGACAGACTGGAAACACCATATATTTT.